This is a list of T cell receptor beta chains from one sample in a study of T cells in Graves' hyperthyroidism and ophthalmopathy. TCRdb ran MiXCR on the multiplex PCR reads and lists one entry per CDR3 protein. This sample has under 250,000 distinct CDR3 sequences, with roughly a quarter found just once. The sample consisted of blood. The receptors derive from a woman between 40 and 50 years old with Graves' ophthalmopathy. CDR3s include the opening cysteine and the closing phenylalanine or tryptophan. Each record gives: V gene, clone size, J gene, D gene, CDR3 DNA, CDR3 protein. The D gene is left open where the match is weak. Size values are once, few and many counts, or a class for expanded clones, and some rows have none.

V gene: TRBV10-3
clone size: many
J gene: TRBJ1-3
D gene: NA
CDR3 DNA: TGTGCCATCAGTGAGTTAGGCACACTCTCTGGAAACACCATATATTTT
CDR3 protein: CAISELGTLSGNTIYF

V gene: TRBV5-6
clone size: NA
J gene: TRBJ2-5
D gene: NA
CDR3 DNA: TGTGCCAGCAGCTTGCCAGCGCGTCAAGAGACCCAGTACTTC
CDR3 protein: CASSLPARQETQYF

V gene: TRBV6-1
clone size: NA
J gene: TRBJ2-7
D gene: TRBD2
CDR3 DNA: TGTGCCAGCATGAGCGGGAGTGACGAGCAGTACTTC
CDR3 protein: CASMSGSDEQYF

V gene: TRBV15
clone size: many
J gene: TRBJ2-4
D gene: TRBD2
CDR3 DNA: TGTGCCACCAGCAGGGAAGCGGGAGCGGTAGCCAAAAACATTCAGTACTTC
CDR3 protein: CATSREAGAVAKNIQYF

V gene: TRBV7-9
clone size: many
J gene: TRBJ1-2
D gene: TRBD1
CDR3 DNA: TGTGCCAGCAGTGAGGACAGGGGTGGCGGCTACACCTTC
CDR3 protein: CASSEDRGGGYTF

V gene: TRBV6-5
clone size: NA
J gene: TRBJ2-7
D gene: NA
CDR3 DNA: TGTGCCAGCAGTTCGGGTTCCGAGCAGTACTTC
CDR3 protein: CASSSGSEQYF

V gene: TRBV27
clone size: few
J gene: TRBJ2-7
D gene: TRBD2
CDR3 DNA: TGTGCCAGCAGTTTAACGAGAGGGACTAGCGGGAGAATAGGGGAGCAGTACTTC
CDR3 protein: CASSLTRGTSGRIGEQYF

V gene: TRBV12-3/TRBV12-4
clone size: NA
J gene: TRBJ2-7
D gene: TRBD2
CDR3 DNA: TGTGCCAGCAGTTTGACTAGCGGGAAGGGCGAGCAGTACTTC
CDR3 protein: CASSLTSGKGEQYF

V gene: TRBV6-5
clone size: NA
J gene: TRBJ1-2
D gene: NA
CDR3 DNA: TGTGCCAGCAGTTACTCGAAAGGGGGAGGGTATGGCTACACCTTC
CDR3 protein: CASSYSKGGGYGYTF

V gene: TRBV20-1
clone size: few
J gene: TRBJ1-6
D gene: NA
CDR3 DNA: TGCAGTGCTTCGGACGTGGGTGGATTTCGAGGCGATAATTCACCCCTCCACTTT
CDR3 protein: CSASDVGGFRGDNSPLHF

V gene: TRBV12-3/TRBV12-4
clone size: NA
J gene: TRBJ1-1
D gene: NA
CDR3 DNA: TGTGCCAGCAGTTTCGAGTTAACCATGAACACTGAAGCTTTCTTT
CDR3 protein: CASSFELTMNTEAFF

V gene: TRBV28
clone size: many
J gene: TRBJ1-5
D gene: NA
CDR3 DNA: TGTGCCAGCAGACCCGCCCGACAGATCAATCAGCCCCAGCATTTT
CDR3 protein: CASRPARQINQPQHF

V gene: TRBV5-1
clone size: many
J gene: TRBJ2-5
D gene: NA
CDR3 DNA: TGCGCCAGCAGCTTTAATCCTGAAGAGACCCAGTACTTC
CDR3 protein: CASSFNPEETQYF

V gene: TRBV6-5
clone size: many
J gene: TRBJ1-1
D gene: NA
CDR3 DNA: TGTGCCAGCAGTTATGGAGGGACGGACACTGAAGCTTTCTTT
CDR3 protein: CASSYGGTDTEAFF

V gene: TRBV18
clone size: many
J gene: TRBJ1-5
D gene: TRBD1
CDR3 DNA: TGTGCCAGCTCACCTGACGACGGGACAGGGGGCCTATATTCGCCCCAGCATTTT
CDR3 protein: CASSPDDGTGGLYSPQHF

V gene: TRBV28
clone size: many
J gene: TRBJ1-5
D gene: NA
CDR3 DNA: TGTGCCAGCAGTAATGCAGGACAGCCCCAGCATTTT
CDR3 protein: CASSNAGQPQHF

V gene: TRBV20-1
clone size: many
J gene: TRBJ2-7
D gene: NA
CDR3 DNA: TGCAGTGCTCCGACCCTCGCCGCCGGAGGGCCCCTCTACGAGCAGTACTTC
CDR3 protein: CSAPTLAAGGPLYEQYF

V gene: TRBV12-3/TRBV12-4
clone size: NA
J gene: TRBJ2-7
D gene: TRBD1
CDR3 DNA: TGTGCCAGCAGTCCACCCGGGACAGGGCCTGCCCACGAGCAGTACTTC
CDR3 protein: CASSPPGTGPAHEQYF

V gene: TRBV28
clone size: many
J gene: TRBJ1-3
D gene: NA
CDR3 DNA: TGTGCCAGCAGCCAAACAGGGACGCGTAACACCATATATTTT
CDR3 protein: CASSQTGTRNTIYF

V gene: TRBV20-1
clone size: many
J gene: TRBJ2-2
D gene: NA
CDR3 DNA: TGCAGTGCTAGATTAGGGGGTGGCGGGGAGCTGTTTTTT
CDR3 protein: CSARLGGGGELFF

V gene: TRBV19
clone size: many
J gene: TRBJ2-7
D gene: NA
CDR3 DNA: TGTGCCGGAAACATCTACGAGCAGTACTTC
CDR3 protein: CAGNIYEQYF

V gene: TRBV7-8
clone size: many
J gene: TRBJ2-2
D gene: NA
CDR3 DNA: TGTGCCAGCAGCTTGGACTGGACCGGGGAGCTGTTTTTT
CDR3 protein: CASSLDWTGELFF

V gene: TRBV11-1
clone size: few
J gene: TRBJ2-7
D gene: TRBD2
CDR3 DNA: TGTGCCAGCAGCTTAGCGGGACTAGCGGGGAACTACGAGCAGTACTTC
CDR3 protein: CASSLAGLAGNYEQYF

V gene: TRBV28
clone size: many
J gene: TRBJ2-2
D gene: NA
CDR3 DNA: TGTGCCAGCAGTGGGCAGGACAGAACCGGGGAGCTGTTTTTT
CDR3 protein: CASSGQDRTGELFF

V gene: TRBV30
clone size: many
J gene: TRBJ2-5
D gene: NA
CDR3 DNA: TGTGCCTGGAGAAGGACTTTGGGGGGGACCCAGTACTTC
CDR3 protein: CAWRRTLGGTQYF

V gene: TRBV28
clone size: many
J gene: TRBJ1-2
D gene: TRBD1
CDR3 DNA: TGTGCCAGCAGTTCCTGGACAGGGAGCGATGGCTACACCTTC
CDR3 protein: CASSSWTGSDGYTF

V gene: TRBV2
clone size: many
J gene: TRBJ2-7
D gene: TRBD2
CDR3 DNA: TGTGCCAGCAAAGGTAGCGGGAGCCAATCGACCCTCTTGCGGGAGCAGTACTTC
CDR3 protein: CASKGSGSQSTLLREQYF

V gene: TRBV6-2/TRBV6-3
clone size: NA
J gene: TRBJ1-2
D gene: TRBD1
CDR3 DNA: TGTGCCAGCAGTTCCCCGACAGGGCAGAACTATGGCTACACCTTC
CDR3 protein: CASSSPTGQNYGYTF

V gene: TRBV28
clone size: many
J gene: TRBJ2-7
D gene: NA
CDR3 DNA: TGTGCCAGCAGTTCTCCACCTGCCTCCTACGAGCAGTACTTC
CDR3 protein: CASSSPPASYEQYF

V gene: TRBV12-3/TRBV12-4
clone size: many
J gene: TRBJ1-2
D gene: NA
CDR3 DNA: TGTGCCAGCAGTTTCCCCAACTATGGCTACACCTTC
CDR3 protein: CASSFPNYGYTF

V gene: TRBV28
clone size: NA
J gene: TRBJ2-7
D gene: TRBD2
CDR3 DNA: TGTGCCAGCAGTTTCGGACTAGCGGGAGGTAGTTACGAGCAGTACTTC
CDR3 protein: CASSFGLAGGSYEQYF

V gene: TRBV24-1
clone size: NA
J gene: TRBJ2-5
D gene: NA
CDR3 DNA: TGTGCCACCAGTGATTTGGGGGGCGGTGCAGAGACCCAGTACTTC
CDR3 protein: CATSDLGGGAETQYF

V gene: TRBV20-1
clone size: many
J gene: TRBJ2-5
D gene: NA
CDR3 DNA: TGCAGTGCCCAACGGCCGGGACGGGGTAGGGAGACCCAGTACTTC
CDR3 protein: CSAQRPGRGRETQYF

V gene: TRBV29-1
clone size: many
J gene: TRBJ2-7
D gene: TRBD1
CDR3 DNA: TGCAGCGTGACCCGGACAGGAGCCTACGAGCAGTACTTC
CDR3 protein: CSVTRTGAYEQYF

V gene: TRBV28
clone size: many
J gene: TRBJ1-2
D gene: NA
CDR3 DNA: TGTGCCAGCAGTAAACCGGGCTATGGCTACACCTTC
CDR3 protein: CASSKPGYGYTF

V gene: TRBV28
clone size: many
J gene: TRBJ2-7
D gene: TRBD1
CDR3 DNA: TGTGCCAGCAACCCTACAGGACAGGGCGTATACGAGCAGTACTTC
CDR3 protein: CASNPTGQGVYEQYF

V gene: TRBV11-2
clone size: many
J gene: TRBJ2-7
D gene: TRBD2
CDR3 DNA: TGTGCCAGCAGCTTATTCCCCGGACTAGCACCCTACGAGCAGTACTTC
CDR3 protein: CASSLFPGLAPYEQYF

V gene: TRBV6-1
clone size: many
J gene: TRBJ2-7
D gene: TRBD2
CDR3 DNA: TGTGCCAGCAGTCCAACCCTCCTAGCGGGAGACCCCTACGAGCAGTACTTC
CDR3 protein: CASSPTLLAGDPYEQYF

V gene: TRBV7-2
clone size: many
J gene: TRBJ1-5
D gene: NA
CDR3 DNA: TGTGCCAGCAGCACAATGGGGGGCAATCAGCCCCAGCATTTT
CDR3 protein: CASSTMGGNQPQHF

V gene: TRBV6-5
clone size: many
J gene: TRBJ1-1
D gene: NA
CDR3 DNA: TGTGCCAGCAGTTACTCGATACGGGGGAACACTGAAGCTTTCTTT
CDR3 protein: CASSYSIRGNTEAFF

V gene: TRBV6-1
clone size: few
J gene: TRBJ1-2
D gene: NA
CDR3 DNA: TGTGCCAGCAGTGAAGCCGGGTCCCAGGGCTATGGCTACACCTTC
CDR3 protein: CASSEAGSQGYGYTF

V gene: TRBV28
clone size: many
J gene: TRBJ2-7
D gene: NA
CDR3 DNA: TGTGCCAGCAGCTCCGCGGGTAGCCCGAACTCCTACGAGCAGTACTTC
CDR3 protein: CASSSAGSPNSYEQYF

V gene: TRBV6-5
clone size: many
J gene: TRBJ1-2
D gene: NA
CDR3 DNA: TGTGCCAGCATGTCGGGGTTCGATAACTATGGCTACACCTTC
CDR3 protein: CASMSGFDNYGYTF

V gene: TRBV12-3/TRBV12-4
clone size: NA
J gene: TRBJ2-6
D gene: NA
CDR3 DNA: TGTGCCAGCAGCCGGGACTCTGGGGCCAACGTCCTGACTTTC
CDR3 protein: CASSRDSGANVLTF

V gene: TRBV6-5
clone size: NA
J gene: TRBJ1-5
D gene: NA
CDR3 DNA: TGTGCCAGCAGTTACTTTACAGGGAATAGCAATCAGCCCCAGCATTTT
CDR3 protein: CASSYFTGNSNQPQHF

V gene: TRBV10-3
clone size: NA
J gene: TRBJ1-6
D gene: NA
CDR3 DNA: TGTGCCATCAGTGAACAGGGTTCACCCCTCCACTTT
CDR3 protein: CAISEQGSPLHF

V gene: TRBV6-1
clone size: NA
J gene: TRBJ1-1
D gene: NA
CDR3 DNA: TGTGCCAGCACCTCGACTAAACTGAACACTGAAGCTTTCTTT
CDR3 protein: CASTSTKLNTEAFF

V gene: TRBV20-1
clone size: many
J gene: TRBJ2-7
D gene: NA
CDR3 DNA: TGCAGTGCTAGGGGCGACCGGATCTACGAGCAGTACTTC
CDR3 protein: CSARGDRIYEQYF

V gene: TRBV7-9
clone size: many
J gene: TRBJ1-2
D gene: NA
CDR3 DNA: TGTGCCAGCAGCAGATCGACAGGAAGAAACTATGGCTACACCTTC
CDR3 protein: CASSRSTGRNYGYTF

V gene: TRBV28
clone size: NA
J gene: TRBJ1-2
D gene: NA
CDR3 DNA: TGTGCCAGCAGTTCAGAGTCCTATGGCTACACCTTC
CDR3 protein: CASSSESYGYTF

V gene: TRBV29-1
clone size: many
J gene: TRBJ2-5
D gene: NA
CDR3 DNA: TGCAGCGTTGAATGTCCAGGCCAAGAGACCCAGTACTTC
CDR3 protein: CSVECPGQETQYF

V gene: TRBV6-5
clone size: many
J gene: TRBJ1-1
D gene: TRBD1
CDR3 DNA: TGTGCCAGCACTTACAGGGGTACCTCCTACACTGAAGCTTTCTTT
CDR3 protein: CASTYRGTSYTEAFF

V gene: TRBV2
clone size: few
J gene: TRBJ2-7
D gene: NA
CDR3 DNA: TGTGCCAGCAGTGTCGAGTACGAGCAGTACTTC
CDR3 protein: CASSVEYEQYF